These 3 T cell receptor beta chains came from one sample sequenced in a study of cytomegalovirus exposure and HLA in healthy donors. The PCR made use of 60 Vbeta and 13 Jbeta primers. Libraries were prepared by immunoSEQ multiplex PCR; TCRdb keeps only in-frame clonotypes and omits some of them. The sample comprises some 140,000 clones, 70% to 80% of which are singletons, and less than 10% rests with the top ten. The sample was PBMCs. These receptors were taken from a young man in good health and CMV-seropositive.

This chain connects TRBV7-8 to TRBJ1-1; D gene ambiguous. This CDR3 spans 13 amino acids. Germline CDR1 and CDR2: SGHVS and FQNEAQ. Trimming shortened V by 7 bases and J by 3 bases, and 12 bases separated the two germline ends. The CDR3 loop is CASIPLRDTEAFF. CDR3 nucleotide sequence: TGTGCCAGCATCCCCCTTCGGGACACTGAAGCTTTCTTT.

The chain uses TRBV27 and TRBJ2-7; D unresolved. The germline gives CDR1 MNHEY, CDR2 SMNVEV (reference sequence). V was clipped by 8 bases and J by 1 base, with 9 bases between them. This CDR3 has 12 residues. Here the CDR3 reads CASGSLSYEQYF. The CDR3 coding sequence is TGTGCCAGCGGTTCACTATCCTACGAGCAGTACTTC.

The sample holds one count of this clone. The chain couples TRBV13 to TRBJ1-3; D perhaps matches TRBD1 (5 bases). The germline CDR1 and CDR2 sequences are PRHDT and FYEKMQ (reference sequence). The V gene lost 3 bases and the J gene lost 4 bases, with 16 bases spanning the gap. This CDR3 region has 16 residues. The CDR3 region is CASSFIGGAKGNTIYF. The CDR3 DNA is TGTGCCAGCAGCTTCATCGGGGGTGCAAAAGGAAACACCATATATTTT.